The 16 T cell receptor beta chains reported below all come from one sample, sequenced in a study of shared clonotypes between healthy human individuals. TCRdb's copy holds only in-frame clones and misses some; the assay was immunoSEQ multiplex PCR. The repertoire has around 2,000,000 clones, under 95% of them found once; the top ten carry over 1.5%. Only CD45RO-negative cells positively selected for CCR7 counted as naive CD8 cells, so terminally differentiated effector memory CD45RA+ cells were excluded. Sequencing was performed on naive CD8+ T cells from PBMCs. The source of these receptors is a man between 18 and 29 years old in good health. Some clones in this sample may be carry-over from other donors' samples.

CDR3 sequence reads: CAISLGGHEQYF. The CDR3 nucleotides read TGTGCCATCAGTTTAGGGGGGCACGAGCAGTACTTC. The rearrangement links TRBV10-3 to TRBJ2-7, with D perhaps being TRBD1 or TRBD2 (6 bases each). This CDR3 has 12 amino acids. V lost 5 bases, J lost 5 bases, and 10 bases lay in between. CDR1 and CDR2 (germline): ENHRY, SYGVKD.

This sequence joins TRBV7-9 and TRBJ2-4; D may be TRBD1 or TRBD2 (6 bases each). Germline CDR1 and CDR2: SEHNR and FQNEAQ (reference sequence). CDR3 length: 15 residues. The germline V and J ends were trimmed by 2 bases and 7 bases, with 15 bases remaining between them. In nucleotides, the CDR3 is TGTGCCAGCAGCTTATCGGGGAGGACAGATAACATTCAGTACTTC. This codes for CASSLSGRTDNIQYF. The variable domain in full, with the rest retrieved from reference TRBV7-9 and TRBJ2-4, is DTGVSQNPRHKITKRGQNVTFRCDPISEHNRLYWYRQTLGQGPEFLTYFQNEAQLEKSRLLSDRFSAERPKGSFSTLEIQRTEQGDSAMYLCASSLSGRTDNIQYFGAGTRLSVL.

Note on this clone: Other DNA sequences from this sample encode an identical CDR3 as well. The V and J genes are TRBV19 and TRBJ1-2; D unresolved. The CDR3 sequence is 13 residues long. Trimming left V 3 bases short and J 4 bases short, with 9 bases between. Germline CDR1 and CDR2: LNHDA and SQIVND (reference sequence). In nucleotides, the CDR3 is TGTGCCAGTAGTATCGGTACCGTCTATGGCTACACCTTC. Amino acid sequence: CASSIGTVYGYTF.

This clone appeared a single time. The V gene is TRBV15, the J gene TRBJ2-7, with 10 bases aligning to TRBD1. Per germline, CDR1 LNHNV and CDR2 YYDKDF (reference sequence). V lost 3 bases, J lost 3 bases, and 11 bases stayed unmatched. The CDR3 consists of 17 residues. The DNA for the CDR3 is TGTGCCACCAGCAGTACAAAAGGGACAGGGGATAACTACGAGCAGTACTTC. This translates into CATSSTKGTGDNYEQYF.

The rearrangement joins TRBV6-5 to TRBJ2-7; a possible D gene is TRBD2 (5 bases). Germline-derived CDR1 and CDR2 are MNHEY and SVGAGI. Between the trimmed V and J ends, which lost 5 bases and 3 bases, there was a span of 14 bases. The CDR3 consists of 14 residues. CDR3 region: CASSTRGLNYEQYF. CDR3 DNA: TGTGCCAGCAGTACCCGGGGTTTAAACTACGAGCAGTACTTC.

As for this clone: At the DNA level, this CDR3 is encoded by other sequences in the same sample as well. The chain has TRBV9 and TRBJ1-5; D is uncertain. V dropped 4 bases and J dropped 2 bases, with 7 bases sitting between them. The length of the CDR3 is 13 residues. The germline gives CDR1 SGDLS, CDR2 YYNGEE. CDR3 region: CASSPSGNQPQHF. In nucleotides, the CDR3 is TGTGCCAGCAGCCCCTCGGGCAATCAGCCCCAGCATTTT. Full variable domain (missing parts from reference TRBV9 and TRBJ1-5): DSGVTQTPKHLITATGQRVTLRCSPRSGDLSVYWYQQSLDQGLQFLIQYYNGEERAKGNILERFSAQQFPDLHSELNLSSLELGDSALYFCASSPSGNQPQHFGDGTRLSIL.

V usage is TRBV4-2 and J usage is TRBJ2-7; 10 bases agree with TRBD2. Per the germline V gene, CDR1 is LGHNA and CDR2 is YNFKEQ. This CDR3 contains 16 residues. Unmatched junction bases numbered 2, after V lost 0 bases and J lost 0 bases. This CDR3 reads CASSQEAGGISYEQYF. The CDR3 bases are TGTGCCAGCAGCCAAGAAGCGGGAGGGATCTCCTACGAGCAGTACTTC.

With respect to this clone: At the DNA level, this CDR3 is encoded by other sequences in the same sample as well. The chain combines TRBV12-5 with TRBJ1-1, with a tentative D call TRBD1 (5 bases). Germline values: CDR1 LGHNT, CDR2 FRNRAP. The CDR3 is 14 residues long. V was cut by 1 base and J by 1 base, with 7 bases left in between. CDR3 amino acids: CASGLGQGNTEAFF. Here the CDR3 DNA reads TGTGCTAGTGGTTTGGGGCAGGGGAACACTGAAGCTTTCTTT.

This rearrangement joins TRBV1 to TRBJ1-5. TRBV1 is a pseudogene locus. The length of the CDR3 is 15 residues. The CDR3 protein is CTSRPREAGSQPQHF. DNA for the CDR3: TGCACCAGCCGCCCCCGTGAGGCGGGAAGTCAGCCCCAGCATTTT.

This chain connects TRBV5-1 to TRBJ2-2; the D gene is possibly TRBD1 (6 bases). V shed 1 base and J shed 6 bases, with 13 bases lying between them. Germline loops: CDR1 SGHRS, CDR2 YFSETQ. This CDR3 spans 15 amino acids. CDR3 amino acids: CASSLWITGSGELFF. CDR3 DNA: TGCGCCAGCAGCTTGTGGATTACAGGGTCCGGGGAGCTGTTTTTT.

V is TRBV7-9 and J is TRBJ2-3, with 9 bases that match TRBD1. The V segment lost 8 bases and the J segment 3 bases; nucleotides outside the gene matches: 18. Germline V gives CDR1 SEHNR, CDR2 FQNEAQ (reference sequence). The CDR3 runs to 18 residues. The CDR3 DNA sequence: TGTGCCAGCCGGGTCGGGACAGGGAGACTCGTGGGGACAGATACGCAGTATTTT. Translating it yields CASRVGTGRLVGTDTQYF.

V gene TRBV15 combines with J gene TRBJ1-5; D is undetermined. Germline assignment: CDR1 LNHNV and CDR2 YYDKDF (reference sequence). V was trimmed by 5 bases and J by 1 base, leaving 12 bases between them. This CDR3 region has 15 residues. The CDR3 here is CATSPDGSSNQPQHF. The CDR3 DNA follows: TGTGCCACCAGCCCCGACGGGTCGAGCAATCAGCCCCAGCATTTT. Supplemented by reference TRBV15 and TRBJ1-5, the full variable domain reads DAMVIQNPRYQVTQFGKPVTLSCSQTLNHNVMYWYQQKSSQAPKLLFHYYDKDFNNEADTPDNFQSRRPNTSFCFLDIRSPGLGDTAMYLCATSPDGSSNQPQHFGDGTRLSIL.

The chain couples TRBV6-5 to TRBJ2-1; the match to TRBD2 covers 8 bases. The V segment lost 4 bases and the J segment 8 bases; nucleotides outside the gene matches: 13. The germline V gene has CDR1 MNHEY and CDR2 SVGAGI. CDR3 length: 16 amino acids. CDR3 loop: CASSSIATSGMDEQFF. Written as DNA, the CDR3 is TGTGCCAGCAGTTCCATCGCCACTAGCGGAATGGATGAGCAGTTCTTC.

The genes are TRBV9 and TRBJ2-7, with 10 bases identical to TRBD2. Germline loops: CDR1 SGDLS, CDR2 YYNGEE. Trimming cost V 0 bases and J 3 bases; bases outside gene matches: 6. This CDR3 is 16 amino acids long. DNA for the CDR3: TGTGCCAGCAGCGTAGTTCCTAGCGGGAGCTTCTACGAGCAGTACTTC. This encodes CASSVVPSGSFYEQYF.

This chain connects TRBV28 to TRBJ2-7; TRBD1 matches 7 bases. Looked up from germline, CDR1 is MDHEN and CDR2 is SYDVKM. Trimming took 5 bases from V and 3 from J; bases not matched to a gene: 10. The CDR3 sequence is 15 residues long. The DNA for the CDR3 is TGTGCCAGCAGTCCTGCCGACAGGGTGCGCTACGAGCAGTACTTC. It encodes CASSPADRVRYEQYF.

The chain joins TRBV4-1 to TRBJ2-6; maybe TRBD1 (5 bases). CDR1 and CDR2 from the germline V gene are MGHRA and YSYEKL. Trimming cost V 5 bases and J 0 bases, with 14 bases left between them. This CDR3 is built from 17 residues. Here the CDR3 DNA reads TGCGCCAGCAGCTGGACACGGATCGACTCTGGGGCCAACGTCCTGACTTTC. Translated: CASSWTRIDSGANVLTF.